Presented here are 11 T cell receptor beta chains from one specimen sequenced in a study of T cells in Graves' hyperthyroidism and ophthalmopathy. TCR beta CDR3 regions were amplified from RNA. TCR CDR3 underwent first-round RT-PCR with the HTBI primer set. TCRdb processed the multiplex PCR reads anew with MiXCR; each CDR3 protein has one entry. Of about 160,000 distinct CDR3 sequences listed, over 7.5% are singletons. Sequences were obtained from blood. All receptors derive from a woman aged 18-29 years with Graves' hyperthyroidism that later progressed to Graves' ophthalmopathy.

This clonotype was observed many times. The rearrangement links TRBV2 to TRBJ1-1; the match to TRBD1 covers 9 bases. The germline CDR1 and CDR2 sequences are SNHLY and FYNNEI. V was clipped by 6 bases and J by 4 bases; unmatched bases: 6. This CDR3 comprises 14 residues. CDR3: CASSVTGGGTEAFF. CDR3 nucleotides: TGTGCCAGCAGCGTTACAGGGGGCGGCACTGAAGCTTTCTTT.

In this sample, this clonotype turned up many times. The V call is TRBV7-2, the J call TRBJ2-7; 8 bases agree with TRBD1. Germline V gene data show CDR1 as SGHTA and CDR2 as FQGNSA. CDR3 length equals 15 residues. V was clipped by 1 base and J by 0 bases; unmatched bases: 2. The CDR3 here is CASSLGQGHSYEQYF. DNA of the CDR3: TGTGCCAGCAGCTTAGGACAGGGGCACTCCTACGAGCAGTACTTC.

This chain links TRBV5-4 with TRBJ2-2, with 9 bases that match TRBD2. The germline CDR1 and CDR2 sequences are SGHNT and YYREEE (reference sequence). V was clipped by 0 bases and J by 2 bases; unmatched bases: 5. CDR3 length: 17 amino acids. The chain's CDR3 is CASSLVLAGFNTGELFF. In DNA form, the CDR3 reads TGTGCCAGCAGCTTGGTTCTAGCGGGGTTCAACACCGGGGAGCTGTTTTTT.

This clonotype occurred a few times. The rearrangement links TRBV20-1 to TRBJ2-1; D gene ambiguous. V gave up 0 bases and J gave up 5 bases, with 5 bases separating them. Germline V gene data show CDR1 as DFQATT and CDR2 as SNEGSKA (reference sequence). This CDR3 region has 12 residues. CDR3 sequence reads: CSARDLDNEQFF. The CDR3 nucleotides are TGCAGTGCTAGAGATCTAGACAATGAGCAGTTCTTC.

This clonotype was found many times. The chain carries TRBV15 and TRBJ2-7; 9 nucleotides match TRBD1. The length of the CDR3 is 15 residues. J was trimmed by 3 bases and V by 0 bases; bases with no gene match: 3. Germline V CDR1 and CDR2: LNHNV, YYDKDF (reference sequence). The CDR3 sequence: CATSREGQGNYEQYF. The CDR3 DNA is TGTGCCACCAGCAGAGAGGGACAGGGCAACTACGAGCAGTACTTC.

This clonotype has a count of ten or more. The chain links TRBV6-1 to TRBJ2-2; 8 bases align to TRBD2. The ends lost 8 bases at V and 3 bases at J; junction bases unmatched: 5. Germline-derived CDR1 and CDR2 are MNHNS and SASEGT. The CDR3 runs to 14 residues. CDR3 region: CASPGGADTGELFF. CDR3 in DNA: TGTGCCAGCCCGGGGGGGGCGGACACCGGGGAGCTGTTTTTT.

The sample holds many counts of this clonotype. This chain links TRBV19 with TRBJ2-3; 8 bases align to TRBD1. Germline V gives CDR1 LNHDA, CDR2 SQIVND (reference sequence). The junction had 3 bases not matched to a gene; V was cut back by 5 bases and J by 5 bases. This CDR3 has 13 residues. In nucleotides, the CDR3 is TGTGCCAGTAGTGTCGACAGGGGAGATACGCAGTATTTT. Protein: CASSVDRGDTQYF.

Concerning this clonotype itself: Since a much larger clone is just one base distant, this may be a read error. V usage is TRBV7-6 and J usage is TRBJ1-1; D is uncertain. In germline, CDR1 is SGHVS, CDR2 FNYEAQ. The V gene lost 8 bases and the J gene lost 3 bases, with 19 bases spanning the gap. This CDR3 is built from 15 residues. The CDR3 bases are TGTGCCAGCCGGTCGTCAGGTGGAAGGGACACTGAAGCTTTCTTT. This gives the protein CASRSSGGRDTEAFF.

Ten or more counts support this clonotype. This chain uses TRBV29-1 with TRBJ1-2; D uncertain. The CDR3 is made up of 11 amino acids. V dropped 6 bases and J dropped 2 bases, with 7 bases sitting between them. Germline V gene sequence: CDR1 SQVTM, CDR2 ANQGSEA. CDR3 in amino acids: CSVRLNYGYTF. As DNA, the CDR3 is TGCAGCGTGAGACTGAACTATGGCTACACCTTC.

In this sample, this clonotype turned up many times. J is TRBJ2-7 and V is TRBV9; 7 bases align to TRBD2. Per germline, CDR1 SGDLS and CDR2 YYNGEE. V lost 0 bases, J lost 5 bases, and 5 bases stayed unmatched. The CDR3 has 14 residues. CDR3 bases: TGTGCCAGCAGCGTAGGGCGGGAGTCGAACGAGCAGTACTTC. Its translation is CASSVGRESNEQYF.

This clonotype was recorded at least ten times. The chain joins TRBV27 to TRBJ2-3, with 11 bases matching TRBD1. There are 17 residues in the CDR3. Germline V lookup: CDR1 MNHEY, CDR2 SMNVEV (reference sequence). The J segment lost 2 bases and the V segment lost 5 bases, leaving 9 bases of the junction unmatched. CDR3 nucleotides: TGTGCCAGCAGTCCCAAGGGACAGGGGGTTATCACAGATACGCAGTATTTT. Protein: CASSPKGQGVITDTQYF.